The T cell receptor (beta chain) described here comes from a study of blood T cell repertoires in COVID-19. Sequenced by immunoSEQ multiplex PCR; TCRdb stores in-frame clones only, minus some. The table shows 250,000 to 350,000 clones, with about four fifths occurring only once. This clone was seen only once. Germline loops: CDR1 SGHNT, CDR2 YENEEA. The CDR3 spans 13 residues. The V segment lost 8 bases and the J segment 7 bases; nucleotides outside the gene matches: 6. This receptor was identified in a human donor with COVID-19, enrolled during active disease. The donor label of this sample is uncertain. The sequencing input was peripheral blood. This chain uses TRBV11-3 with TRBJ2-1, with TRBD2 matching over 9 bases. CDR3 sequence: CASARLAENEQFF. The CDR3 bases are TGTGCCAGCGCTAGACTAGCGGAGAATGAGCAGTTCTTC.